The rows below give T cell receptor beta chains drawn from one sample of a study of T cell repertoires in cytomegalovirus infection. TCRdb processed the reads anew with MiXCR; each CDR3 protein has one entry. In the table there are roughly 110,000 distinct CDR3 sequences, more than 30% of which are singletons. No cognate antigen is known for these TCRs. The sequenced sample was CD8+ T cells from cultured PBMCs, obtained from culture after CMV antigen stimulation. These receptors came from a human donor in good health (CMV status not recorded). Some clones in this sample may be carry-over from other donors' samples. Both conserved end residues are part of each CDR3. Each record gives: V gene, CDR3 length, D gene, clone size, J gene, CDR3 protein, CDR3 DNA. D genes are given only for firm matches. Clone size is given for some rows only: seen once, a few or many times, or a class if the clone is expanded.

v_call: TRBV20-1; cdr3_length: 13; d_call: TRBD2; clone_size: -; j_call: TRBJ2-2; cdr3_aa: CSANRGGTGELFF; cdr3_nt: TGCAGTGCGAATCGGGGGGGCACCGGGGAGCTGTTTTTT
v_call: TRBV10-3; cdr3_length: 17; d_call: TRBD1; clone_size: medium-sized; j_call: TRBJ2-6; cdr3_aa: CAITADRVSSGANVLTF; cdr3_nt: TGTGCCATCACTGCGGACAGGGTCAGCTCTGGGGCCAACGTCCTGACTTTC
v_call: TRBV7-6; cdr3_length: 15; d_call: -; clone_size: -; j_call: TRBJ1-1; cdr3_aa: CASSLVTGPGTEAFF; cdr3_nt: TGTGCCAGCAGCTTAGTTACCGGTCCCGGCACTGAAGCTTTCTTT
v_call: TRBV27; cdr3_length: 12; d_call: -; clone_size: few; j_call: TRBJ2-1; cdr3_aa: CASSSVYNEQFF; cdr3_nt: TGTGCCAGCAGTTCCGTTTACAATGAGCAGTTCTTC
v_call: TRBV19; cdr3_length: 14; d_call: -; clone_size: many; j_call: TRBJ1-5; cdr3_aa: CASSPPGWYQPQHF; cdr3_nt: TGTGCCAGTAGTCCACCAGGGTGGTATCAGCCCCAGCATTTT
v_call: TRBV7-2; cdr3_length: 15; d_call: -; clone_size: many; j_call: TRBJ2-3; cdr3_aa: CASSLVGQGGDTQYF; cdr3_nt: TGTGCCAGCAGCTTAGTCGGTCAGGGTGGAGATACGCAGTATTTT
v_call: TRBV19; cdr3_length: 16; d_call: TRBD1; clone_size: once; j_call: TRBJ2-7; cdr3_aa: CASSISFGDRVYEQYF; cdr3_nt: TGTGCCAGTAGTATATCCTTTGGGGACAGGGTCTACGAGCAGTACTTC
v_call: TRBV6-1; cdr3_length: 14; d_call: -; clone_size: few; j_call: TRBJ1-1; cdr3_aa: CASSNGAVNTEAFF; cdr3_nt: TGTGCCAGCAGCAACGGAGCAGTGAACACTGAAGCTTTCTTT
v_call: TRBV19; cdr3_length: 13; d_call: -; clone_size: once; j_call: TRBJ2-4; cdr3_aa: CASSLDELNIQYF; cdr3_nt: TGTGCCAGTAGTCTAGATGAGCTAAACATTCAGTACTTC
v_call: TRBV7-9; cdr3_length: 12; d_call: -; clone_size: few; j_call: TRBJ2-7; cdr3_aa: CASSLASLEQYF; cdr3_nt: TGTGCCAGCAGCTTAGCGTCCCTCGAGCAGTACTTC
v_call: TRBV25-1; cdr3_length: 16; d_call: TRBD2; clone_size: -; j_call: TRBJ2-5; cdr3_aa: CASSVPGLTPQETQYF; cdr3_nt: TGTGCCAGCAGTGTACCGGGACTAACACCTCAAGAGACCCAGTACTTC
v_call: TRBV19; cdr3_length: 16; d_call: TRBD1; clone_size: few; j_call: TRBJ2-2; cdr3_aa: CASSWSLGTGSGELFF; cdr3_nt: TGTGCCAGTAGTTGGTCCCTTGGGACAGGGTCCGGGGAGCTGTTTTTT
v_call: TRBV7-2; cdr3_length: 13; d_call: -; clone_size: -; j_call: TRBJ1-1; cdr3_aa: CASSLVGGIEAFF; cdr3_nt: TGTGCCAGCAGCTTAGTTGGGGGCATCGAAGCTTTCTTT
v_call: TRBV6-6; cdr3_length: 16; d_call: TRBD1; clone_size: -; j_call: TRBJ1-1; cdr3_aa: CASSYAQGAGVSEAFF; cdr3_nt: TGTGCCAGCAGTTACGCACAGGGGGCGGGAGTCTCTGAAGCTTTCTTT
v_call: TRBV6-2/TRBV6-3; cdr3_length: 17; d_call: TRBD1; clone_size: -; j_call: TRBJ1-6; cdr3_aa: CASSLDRGSSYNSPLHF; cdr3_nt: TGTGCCAGCAGCCTGGACAGGGGTAGCTCCTATAATTCACCCCTCCACTTT
v_call: TRBV29-1; cdr3_length: 14; d_call: -; clone_size: -; j_call: TRBJ1-2; cdr3_aa: CSVVTGQTNYGYTF; cdr3_nt: TGCAGCGTTGTGACAGGACAGACTAACTATGGCTACACCTTC
v_call: TRBV27; cdr3_length: 17; d_call: TRBD1; clone_size: once; j_call: TRBJ2-5; cdr3_aa: CASSNTGTGWKMETQYF; cdr3_nt: TGTGCCAGCAGCAATACCGGGACAGGGTGGAAAATGGAGACCCAGTACTTC
v_call: TRBV28; cdr3_length: 15; d_call: -; clone_size: -; j_call: TRBJ2-5; cdr3_aa: CASSGRENSRATQYF; cdr3_nt: TGTGCCAGCAGCGGCAGGGAGAACTCGAGGGCGACCCAGTACTTC
v_call: TRBV12-3/TRBV12-4; cdr3_length: 16; d_call: TRBD2; clone_size: -; j_call: TRBJ2-2; cdr3_aa: CASSPTSGGETGELFF; cdr3_nt: TGTGCCAGCAGTCCTACTAGCGGGGGAGAGACCGGGGAGCTGTTTTTT
v_call: TRBV7-6; cdr3_length: 17; d_call: TRBD2; clone_size: many; j_call: TRBJ2-5; cdr3_aa: CASSLASGGLGTETQYF; cdr3_nt: TGTGCCAGCAGCTTAGCTAGCGGGGGGCTCGGGACAGAGACCCAGTACTTC
v_call: TRBV7-9; cdr3_length: 16; d_call: TRBD2; clone_size: -; j_call: TRBJ2-1; cdr3_aa: CASSLPLAGTLGEQFF; cdr3_nt: TGTGCCAGCAGCTTACCCCTAGCGGGGACCCTCGGTGAGCAGTTCTTC
v_call: TRBV12-3/TRBV12-4; cdr3_length: 15; d_call: TRBD1; clone_size: -; j_call: TRBJ1-4; cdr3_aa: CASSLARGRGEKLFF; cdr3_nt: TGTGCCAGCAGTTTAGCCAGGGGGCGCGGGGAAAAACTGTTTTTT
v_call: TRBV24-1; cdr3_length: 19; d_call: -; clone_size: -; j_call: TRBJ1-4; cdr3_aa: CATTPGLPNLPSTNEKLFF; cdr3_nt: TGTGCCACCACCCCAGGGCTCCCAAACCTACCATCGACTAATGAAAAACTGTTTTTT
v_call: TRBV7-8; cdr3_length: 17; d_call: -; clone_size: -; j_call: TRBJ2-1; cdr3_aa: CASSLADGTHLYNEQFF; cdr3_nt: TGTGCCAGCAGCTTAGCCGACGGAACACACCTCTACAATGAGCAGTTCTTC
v_call: TRBV15; cdr3_length: 16; d_call: -; clone_size: -; j_call: TRBJ1-1; cdr3_aa: CATSRVTRGPNTEAFF; cdr3_nt: TGTGCCACCAGCAGAGTCACGAGGGGTCCGAACACTGAAGCTTTCTTT
v_call: TRBV6-6; cdr3_length: 15; d_call: -; clone_size: -; j_call: TRBJ1-5; cdr3_aa: CASSSVRYSNQPQHF; cdr3_nt: TGTGCCAGCAGTTCCGTAAGGTATAGCAATCAGCCCCAGCATTTT
v_call: TRBV6-8; cdr3_length: 15; d_call: -; clone_size: -; j_call: TRBJ1-5; cdr3_aa: CASSYSAGMYQPQHF; cdr3_nt: TGTGCCAGCAGTTACTCGGCAGGGATGTATCAGCCCCAGCATTTT
v_call: TRBV9; cdr3_length: 15; d_call: -; clone_size: -; j_call: TRBJ1-1; cdr3_aa: CASNSPGGGNTEAFF; cdr3_nt: TGTGCCAGCAACTCTCCTGGCGGGGGGAACACTGAAGCTTTCTTT
v_call: TRBV7-9; cdr3_length: 10; d_call: -; clone_size: once; j_call: TRBJ2-7; cdr3_aa: CASSSEEQYF; cdr3_nt: TGTGCCAGCAGCTCAGAGGAGCAGTACTTC
v_call: TRBV10-3; cdr3_length: 15; d_call: -; clone_size: few; j_call: TRBJ2-1; cdr3_aa: CAISPGLTTYNEQFF; cdr3_nt: TGTGCCATTTCCCCGGGACTGACTACCTACAATGAGCAGTTCTTC
v_call: TRBV6-2/TRBV6-3; cdr3_length: 12; d_call: -; clone_size: -; j_call: TRBJ2-7; cdr3_aa: CASSYYGYEQYF; cdr3_nt: TGTGCCAGCAGTTACTACGGCTACGAGCAGTACTTC
v_call: TRBV7-2; cdr3_length: 15; d_call: -; clone_size: few; j_call: TRBJ1-2; cdr3_aa: CASSPLGGGFRGYTF; cdr3_nt: TGTGCCAGCAGCCCACTAGGGGGGGGGTTTCGTGGCTACACCTTC
v_call: TRBV27; cdr3_length: 17; d_call: TRBD2; clone_size: few; j_call: TRBJ2-1; cdr3_aa: CASSSTWTSGGYNEQFF; cdr3_nt: TGTGCCAGCAGTTCCACCTGGACTAGCGGGGGATACAATGAGCAGTTCTTC
v_call: TRBV7-3; cdr3_length: 14; d_call: -; clone_size: many; j_call: TRBJ1-1; cdr3_aa: CASSLLGPNTEAFF; cdr3_nt: TGTGCCAGCAGCTTACTGGGGCCGAACACTGAAGCTTTCTTT
v_call: TRBV7-8; cdr3_length: 11; d_call: -; clone_size: -; j_call: TRBJ1-1; cdr3_aa: CASSLRGEAFF; cdr3_nt: TGTGCCAGCAGCTTACGAGGTGAAGCTTTCTTT
v_call: TRBV7-6; cdr3_length: 18; d_call: -; clone_size: many; j_call: TRBJ1-1; cdr3_aa: CASSLEVDLLTMNTEAFF; cdr3_nt: TGTGCCAGCAGCTTAGAAGTAGACCTACTAACGATGAACACTGAAGCTTTCTTT
v_call: TRBV10-3; cdr3_length: 14; d_call: TRBD1; clone_size: few; j_call: TRBJ2-1; cdr3_aa: CAISSGTGYNEQFF; cdr3_nt: TGTGCCATCAGCTCCGGGACAGGATACAATGAGCAGTTCTTC
v_call: TRBV4-3; cdr3_length: 15; d_call: TRBD2; clone_size: -; j_call: TRBJ2-1; cdr3_aa: CASSQDLAGYNEQFF; cdr3_nt: TGCGCCAGCAGCCAAGATTTAGCGGGGTACAATGAGCAGTTCTTC
v_call: TRBV7-7; cdr3_length: 14; d_call: TRBD2; clone_size: many; j_call: TRBJ2-3; cdr3_aa: CASSYGGATDTQYF; cdr3_nt: TGTGCTAGCAGCTACGGGGGGGCCACAGATACGCAGTATTTT
v_call: TRBV4-2; cdr3_length: 15; d_call: -; clone_size: few; j_call: TRBJ1-1; cdr3_aa: CASSPEPRTVTEAFF; cdr3_nt: TGTGCCAGCAGCCCCGAGCCTCGGACGGTCACTGAAGCTTTCTTT
v_call: TRBV19; cdr3_length: 19; d_call: -; clone_size: -; j_call: TRBJ2-6; cdr3_aa: CASSIAPQGPPSGANVLTF; cdr3_nt: TGTGCCAGTAGTATAGCCCCACAGGGTCCCCCCTCTGGGGCCAACGTCCTGACTTTC
v_call: TRBV7-2; cdr3_length: 15; d_call: -; clone_size: few; j_call: TRBJ1-4; cdr3_aa: CASSSGFGFNEKLFF; cdr3_nt: TGTGCCAGCAGCTCGGGATTCGGCTTCAATGAAAAACTGTTTTTT